This T cell receptor beta chain appears in the sequencing data of a study of blood T cell repertoires in COVID-19. Per the authors' pipeline: Reference gene primer amplification gave estimated nucleated cell counts. Clones were read by immunoSEQ multiplex PCR, and TCRdb kept only the in-frame ones, dropping some. Clone size and the V and J calls come from that table; the DNA yielded D and trimming. The sample yields about 180,000 clones, approximately 90% seen once. Trimming removed 1 base at V and 7 bases at J, with 7 bases between. Germline CDR1 and CDR2: LGHDT and YNNKEL (reference sequence). This CDR3 has 12 amino acids.

The chain joins TRBV3-1 (or the pseudogene TRBV3-2) to TRBJ1-2, with no clear D. This sequence originates from a woman younger than 45 with acute or convalescent COVID-19. The sequencing input was peripheral blood. CDR3 sequence (DNA): TGTGCCAGCAGCCAAGGGCCCCTTGGCTACACCTTC. Encoded protein: CASSQGPLGYTF.